Listed here are 21 T cell receptor beta chains from one sample, sequenced in a study of follicular helper T cells after annual influenza vaccination. Time point specified: 2015-2016 season, 7 days after influenza vaccination. Libraries were prepared by immunoSEQ multiplex PCR; TCRdb keeps only in-frame clonotypes and omits some of them. The repertoire holds under 7,000 clones, with almost 85% as singletons. Sequences were derived from CXCR5+ CD38- circulating T follicular helper cells from blood, sampled 7 days after influenza vaccination. The sample's subset: circulating Tfh, non-naive CD4+CXCR5+PD-1+ (ICOS+CD38+ or ICOS-CD38-). These receptors were taken from an adult who received the influenza vaccine.

The chain employs TRBV6-1 and TRBJ1-4, with D possibly TRBD1 on 6 matching bases. CDR1 MNHNS and CDR2 SASEGT come from the germline V gene. The germline V and J ends were trimmed by 7 bases and 7 bases, with 16 bases remaining between them. The CDR3 sequence is 14 residues long. In nucleotides, the CDR3 is TGTGCCAGCAAAACCGGGACAATGAGTGAAAAACTGTTTTTT. It is translated as CASKTGTMSEKLFF.

The chain carries TRBV6-5 and TRBJ2-5, with TRBD2 matching 11 bases. This CDR3 has 15 residues. The trim removed 6 bases at V and 4 bases at J, leaving 7 bases unmatched. Germline-derived CDR1 and CDR2 are MNHEY and SVGAGI. The CDR3 spells CASRSSGGSGETQYF. CDR3 nucleotide sequence: TGTGCCAGCAGGTCTAGCGGGGGGAGTGGAGAGACCCAGTACTTC.

V gene TRBV9 combines with J gene TRBJ2-5; 9 bases match TRBD2. CDR3 size: 14 residues. Per the germline V gene, CDR1 is SGDLS and CDR2 is YYNGEE. J gave up 7 bases and V 0 bases, and 4 bases lay outside the gene matches. Written as DNA, the CDR3 is TGTGCCAGCAGCGTAGGTGGTAGCGGGGGGACCCAGTACTTC. Amino acids: CASSVGGSGGTQYF.

V usage is TRBV5-1 and J usage is TRBJ1-2, with TRBD1 identical over 12 bases. The CDR3 length is 16 residues. The junction had 7 bases not matched to a gene; V was cut back by 4 bases and J by 3 bases. Per germline, CDR1 SGHRS and CDR2 YFSETQ. The CDR3 reads CASSPGQGARDYGYTF. The CDR3 nucleotides read TGCGCCAGCAGCCCGGGACAGGGGGCACGGGACTATGGCTACACCTTC.

This clone has just a few counts. The rearrangement uses TRBV9 and TRBJ2-2; D remains unclear. Per the germline V gene, CDR1 is SGDLS and CDR2 is YYNGEE. V lost 3 bases and J lost 2, with 8 bases in between. This CDR3 has 14 residues. Here the CDR3 reads CASSGRTNTGELFF. The CDR3 DNA sequence: TGTGCCAGCAGCGGACGAACCAACACCGGGGAGCTGTTTTTT. The whole variable domain, remainder taken from reference TRBV9 and TRBJ2-2, is DSGVTQTPKHLITATGQRVTLRCSPRSGDLSVYWYQQSLDQGLQFLIQYYNGEERAKGNILERFSAQQFPDLHSELNLSSLELGDSALYFCASSGRTNTGELFFGEGSRLTVL.

The chain couples TRBV11-1 to TRBJ2-5; TRBD1 matches 8 bases. The CDR3 totals 13 residues. Germline CDR1 and CDR2: SGHAT and FQDESV (reference sequence). Trimming took 5 bases from V and 6 from J; bases not matched to a gene: 5. CDR3 nucleotide sequence: TGTGCCAGCAGCGTGGACAGGGAACAGACCCAGTACTTC. This codes for CASSVDREQTQYF.

The gene calls are TRBV4-3 and TRBJ1-4; D ambiguous. The CDR3 runs to 13 residues. The germline V and J ends were trimmed by 4 bases and 5 bases, with 8 bases remaining between them. CDR1 LGHNA and CDR2 YSLEER come from the germline V gene. In DNA form, the CDR3 reads TGCGCCAGCAGCCCCTCCGGGAATGAAAAACTGTTTTTT. As protein: CASSPSGNEKLFF.

V usage is TRBV15 and J usage is TRBJ1-5; D gene ambiguous. The ends were cut back, 0 bases at V and 10 bases at J, with 13 bases in the middle. This CDR3 comprises 14 residues. The germline gives CDR1 LNHNV, CDR2 YYDKDF (reference sequence). The CDR3 nucleotides are TGTGCCACCAGCAGAGACCATGGGTATGGACCCCAGCATTTT. It encodes CATSRDHGYGPQHF.

This sequence joins TRBV19 and TRBJ1-5; D is ambiguous. CDR3 size: 13 residues. The germline V gene has CDR1 LNHDA and CDR2 SQIVND (reference sequence). V was trimmed by 4 bases and J by 5 bases, leaving 9 bases between them. CDR3 in amino acids: CASSSQIDQPQHF. The CDR3 nucleotides are TGTGCCAGTAGTAGCCAGATAGATCAGCCCCAGCATTTT.

The genes are TRBV7-9 and TRBJ1-5; 7 positions match TRBD1. The length of the CDR3 is 14 residues. Trimming at V came to 1 base and at J to 6 bases, leaving 3 bases not matched to a gene. CDR1 SEHNR and CDR2 FQNEAQ come from the germline V gene (reference sequence). In nucleotides, the CDR3 is TGTGCCAGCAGCTTAGGACAGGGAGGTCAGCCCCAGCATTTT. Translation: CASSLGQGGQPQHF.

This clone was seen a few times. This chain connects TRBV11-2 to TRBJ2-5; D possibly corresponds to TRBD1 (6 bases). Germline CDR1 is SGHAT and CDR2 is FQNNGV. The CDR3 runs to 14 residues. Trimming cost V 0 bases and J 4 bases, with 9 bases left between them. The CDR3 bases are TGTGCCAGCAGCTTAGAAAGGGGGAGAGAGACCCAGTACTTC. This gives the protein CASSLERGRETQYF.

J is TRBJ1-1 and V is TRBV7-9, with D hard to call. CDR3 size: 13 residues. V shed 1 base and J shed 1 base, with 4 bases lying between them. CDR1 is SEHNR, CDR2 FQNEAQ, per germline (reference sequence). The CDR3 region has the DNA TGTGCCAGCAGCTTAGAGCAGAACACTGAAGCTTTCTTT. This codes for CASSLEQNTEAFF. Complete variable domain (other parts from reference TRBV7-9 and TRBJ1-1): DTGVSQNPRHKITKRGQNVTFRCDPISEHNRLYWYRQTLGQGPEFLTYFQNEAQLEKSRLLSDRFSAERPKGSFSTLEIQRTEQGDSAMYLCASSLEQNTEAFFGQGTRLTVV.

This clone was counted between two and nine times. This rearrangement joins TRBV6-4 to TRBJ2-7; a weak D match, TRBD2 (6 bases). Trimming stripped 5 bases from V and 0 bases from J, with 17 bases between. Germline V gene lookup returns CDR1 MRHNA and CDR2 SNTAGT. The CDR3 spans 16 residues. CDR3 coding DNA: TGTGCCAGCAGTTGGGACCGAGGAGGGTCCTCCTACGAGCAGTACTTC. Its protein product is CASSWDRGGSSYEQYF.

This clone was recorded once. The chain joins TRBV28 to TRBJ1-5, with D uncertain. The V end lost 5 bases, the J end lost 8 bases, and 13 bases lay between the germline ends. This CDR3 is 13 amino acids long. Germline CDR1 and CDR2: MDHEN and SYDVKM. CDR3 residues: CASSPYPNEPQHF. CDR3 nucleotides: TGTGCCAGCAGTCCCTACCCCAACGAGCCCCAGCATTTT.

This clone was seen more than once but under ten times. The V and J genes are TRBV7-3 and TRBJ2-3; a weak D match, TRBD2 (6 bases). The CDR3 spans 13 residues. CDR1 and CDR2 from the germline V gene are SGHTA and FQGTGA. Deletions cut 6 bases from V and 6 bases from J, with 13 bases between. In nucleotides, the CDR3 is TGTGCCAGCAGTCGGGACTTCACCGATACGCAGTATTTT. It specifies CASSRDFTDTQYF.

This rearrangement joins TRBV7-9 to TRBJ2-7; D not resolved. The ends were cut back, 1 base at V and 6 bases at J, with 10 bases in the middle. The CDR3 spans 13 residues. The germline CDR1 and CDR2 sequences are SEHNR and FQNEAQ (reference sequence). DNA for the CDR3: TGTGCCAGCAGCTTAGAATTAGGATCCGAGCAGTACTTC. Residues: CASSLELGSEQYF.

V gene TRBV6-1 combines with J gene TRBJ2-7; D gene ambiguous. There are 12 residues in the CDR3. Trimming left V 10 bases short and J 5 bases short, with 15 bases between. Germline loops: CDR1 MNHNS, CDR2 SASEGT. The CDR3 spells CATKTDGHEQYF. The CDR3 DNA sequence: TGTGCCACCAAAACCGACGGGCACGAGCAGTACTTC.

The CDR3 region has the DNA TGTGCCTGGAGTCCCCAGGGTTATGGCTACACCTTC. As protein: CAWSPQGYGYTF. The chain joins TRBV30 to TRBJ1-2, with a possible D match to TRBD1 (5 bases). The V gene lost 2 bases and the J gene lost 5 bases, with 9 bases spanning the gap. The CDR3 totals 12 residues. From germline, CDR1 is GTSNPN and CDR2 SVGIG (reference sequence).

The chain recombines TRBV30 with TRBJ2-3; no definite D call. Germline V gene data show CDR1 as GTSNPN and CDR2 as SVGIG (reference sequence). V was trimmed by 7 bases and J by 1 base, leaving 12 bases between them. This CDR3 has 13 amino acids. The CDR3 region is CAFGGSGTDTQYF. CDR3 DNA: TGTGCCTTCGGCGGTAGTGGCACAGATACGCAGTATTTT. Supplemented by reference TRBV30 and TRBJ2-3, the full variable domain reads SQTIHQWPATLVQPVGSPLSLECTVEGTSNPNLYWYRQAAGRGLQLLFYSVGIGQISSEVPQNLSASRPQDRQFILSSKKLLLSDSGFYLCAFGGSGTDTQYFGPGTRLTVL.

V usage is TRBV18 and J usage is TRBJ2-7, with 8 bases matching TRBD2. Looked up from germline, CDR1 is KGHSH and CDR2 is LQKENI. V lost 5 bases to trimming and J lost 3 bases; unmatched junction nucleotides: 12. There are 16 residues in the CDR3. In DNA form, the CDR3 reads TGTGCCAGCTCAGCCGGGGCGGGAGGAAAAGGCTACGAGCAGTACTTC. This codes for CASSAGAGGKGYEQYF.

The rearrangement links TRBV19 to TRBJ1-2; D perhaps matches TRBD1 (5 bases). This CDR3 has 17 amino acids. Trimming took off 1 base at V and 2 bases at J, with 17 bases between the two ends. Germline CDR1 is LNHDA and CDR2 is SQIVND (reference sequence). CDR3 residues: CASSIAQMGQRNYGYTF. The CDR3 DNA sequence: TGTGCCAGTAGTATAGCCCAAATGGGGCAGAGGAACTATGGCTACACCTTC. The variable domain in full, with the rest retrieved from reference TRBV19 and TRBJ1-2, is DGGITQSPKYLFRKEGQNVTLSCEQNLNHDAMYWYRQDPGQGLRLIYYSQIVNDFQKGDIAEGYSVSREKKESFPLTVTSAQKNPTAFYLCASSIAQMGQRNYGYTFGSGTRLTVV.